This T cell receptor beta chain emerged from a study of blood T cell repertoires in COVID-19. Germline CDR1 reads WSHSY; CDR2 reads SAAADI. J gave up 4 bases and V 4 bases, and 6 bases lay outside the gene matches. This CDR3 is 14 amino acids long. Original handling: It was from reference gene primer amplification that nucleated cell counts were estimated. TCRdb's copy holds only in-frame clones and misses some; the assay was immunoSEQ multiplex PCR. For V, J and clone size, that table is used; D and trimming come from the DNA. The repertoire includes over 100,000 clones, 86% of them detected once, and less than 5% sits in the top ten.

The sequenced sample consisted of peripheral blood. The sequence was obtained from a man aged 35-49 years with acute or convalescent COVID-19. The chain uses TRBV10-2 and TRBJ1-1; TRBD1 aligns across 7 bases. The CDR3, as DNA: TGCGCCAGCAGTGTGGACAGGAGGACCACTGAAGCTTTCTTT. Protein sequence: CASSVDRRTTEAFF.